What follows describes a single T cell receptor beta chain. Data came from immunoSEQ multiplex PCR; TCRdb stores just in-frame clones and leaves some out. In the table there are under 250,000 clones, around 80% of which are singletons. The source of the sample is a study of blood T cell repertoires in COVID-19. Study in general: Specimens from acute and convalescent COVID-19 originated in the United States, Italy and Spain. T cells, B-cell-depleted T cells, or PBMCs provided the cDNA or gDNA that served as material.

Looked up from germline, CDR1 is MGHDK and CDR2 is SYGVNS. The CDR3 is made up of 13 amino acids. Trimming took 7 bases from V and 7 from J; bases not matched to a gene: 3. The chain recombines TRBV25-1 with TRBJ2-2; 10 positions match TRBD1. The sequence came from a human donor in a cohort sampled during active COVID-19. What was sequenced was peripheral blood. CDR3 in amino acids: CASTDRGHGELFF. The CDR3 DNA is TGTGCCAGCACCGACAGGGGGCACGGGGAGCTGTTTTTT.